This T cell receptor beta chain was recorded in a study of STAT5B mutations in CD4+ large granular lymphocyte leukemia. Controls came from buffy coats of healthy blood donors. Germline V gene data show CDR1 as SGHKS and CDR2 as YYEKEE (reference sequence). The V and J ends lost 0 bases and 6 bases respectively, with 13 bases between them. The CDR3 has 16 amino acids. Here immunoSEQ multiplex PCR was the method, and the copy in TCRdb shows in-frame clones only, minus some. Of 30,000 to 40,000 clones listed, 65% to 70% are singletons. The source is a human donor in good health. The specimen was CD4+ T cells from blood buffy coats. This chain links TRBV5-5 with TRBJ1-6; D is possibly TRBD1 (6 bases). The CDR3 DNA sequence: TGTGCCAGCAGCTTGGGGACAGCCTTTTTTAATTCACCCCTCCACTTT. Translated: CASSLGTAFFNSPLHF.